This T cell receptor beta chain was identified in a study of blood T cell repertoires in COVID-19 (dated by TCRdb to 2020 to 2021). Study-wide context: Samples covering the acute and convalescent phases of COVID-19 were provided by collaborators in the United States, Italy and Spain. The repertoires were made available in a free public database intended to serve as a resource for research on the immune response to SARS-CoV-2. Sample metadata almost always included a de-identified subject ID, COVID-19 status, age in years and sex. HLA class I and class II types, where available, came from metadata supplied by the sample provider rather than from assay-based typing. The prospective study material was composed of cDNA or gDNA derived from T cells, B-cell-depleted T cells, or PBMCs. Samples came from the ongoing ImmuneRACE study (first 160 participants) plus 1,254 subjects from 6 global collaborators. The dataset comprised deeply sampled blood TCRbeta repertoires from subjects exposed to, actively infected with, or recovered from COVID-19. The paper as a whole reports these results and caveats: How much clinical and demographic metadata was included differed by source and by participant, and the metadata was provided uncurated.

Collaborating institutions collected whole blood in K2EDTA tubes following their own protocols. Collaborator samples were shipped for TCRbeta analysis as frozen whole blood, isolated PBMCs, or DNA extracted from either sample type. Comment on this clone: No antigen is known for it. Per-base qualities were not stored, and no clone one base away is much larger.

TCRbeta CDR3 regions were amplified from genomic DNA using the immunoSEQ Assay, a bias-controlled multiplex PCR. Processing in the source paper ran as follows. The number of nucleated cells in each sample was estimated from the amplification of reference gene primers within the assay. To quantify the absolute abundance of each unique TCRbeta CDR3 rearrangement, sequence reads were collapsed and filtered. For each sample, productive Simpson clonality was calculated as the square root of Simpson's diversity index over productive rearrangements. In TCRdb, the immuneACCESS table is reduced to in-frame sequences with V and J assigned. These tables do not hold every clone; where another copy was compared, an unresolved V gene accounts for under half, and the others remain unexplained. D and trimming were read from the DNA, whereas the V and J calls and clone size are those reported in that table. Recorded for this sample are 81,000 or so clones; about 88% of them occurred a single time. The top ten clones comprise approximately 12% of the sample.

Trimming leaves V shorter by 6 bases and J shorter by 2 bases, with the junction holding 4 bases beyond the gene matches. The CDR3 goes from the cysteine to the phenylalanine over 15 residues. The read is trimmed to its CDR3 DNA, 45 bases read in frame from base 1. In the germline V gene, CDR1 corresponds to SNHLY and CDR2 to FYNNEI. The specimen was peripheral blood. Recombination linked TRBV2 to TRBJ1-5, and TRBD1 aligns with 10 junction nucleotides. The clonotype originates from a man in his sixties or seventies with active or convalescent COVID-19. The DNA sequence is TGTGCCAGCAGAGCAGGGACAGGGGGCAATCAGCCCCAGCATTTT. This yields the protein CASRAGTGGNQPQHF.